This paragraph reports one TCR beta chain. Its antigen is currently unknown. V lost 4 bases and J lost 7; bases outside the gene matches: 6. This CDR3 is 13 amino acids long. Looked up from germline, CDR1 is SGHRS and CDR2 is YFSETQ. The data derive from a study of human T cells and chemical hapten exposure. Study context: Small pooled library volume differences chiefly drove per-sample TCR yield variation. Study-wide results and caveats: Given that the donors had alopecia, their immune response may differ from that seen in healthy people.

Time point meaning: patch test 3, about 24 weeks after DPC sensitization. Sample treatment: therapeutic diphenylcyclopropenone sensitization with weekly scalp DPC. Study processing details: 95,638 TCRs per sample was the median, with a range of about 20,000 to 690,600. TCRdb reprocessed the RACE reads with MiXCR, giving one entry per CDR3 protein. Clone size and V and J calls follow TCRdb, not the original study. Among 150,000 to 200,000 distinct CDR3 sequences listed, 20% to 25% were seen once. J is TRBJ1-1 and V is TRBV5-1; 8 bases map to TRBD1. This receptor was taken from a woman in her thirties or forties with alopecia areata. Some clones in this sample may be carry-over from other donors' samples. The specimen was whole blood, collected in connection with sensitization to the hapten diphenylcyclopropenone (DPC). CDR3 protein: CASSLDRGDEAFF. Here the CDR3 DNA reads TGCGCCAGCAGCCTAGACAGGGGCGATGAAGCTTTCTTT.